Shown below are 18 T cell receptor beta chains from a single sample sequenced in a study of T cell responses to AZD1222 COVID-19 vaccine. Assay used: immunoSEQ multiplex PCR; TCRdb lists only in-frame clones, some missing. Among some 100,000 clones listed, around 87% were seen once. Sequencing used peripheral blood, obtained on day 0 of MenACWY control vaccination. The receptor source for this set is an adult in good health.

The J gene is TRBJ2-7, the V gene TRBV7-2; D uncertain. Trimming stripped 5 bases from V and 4 bases from J, with 18 bases between. Germline V gene lookup returns CDR1 SGHTA and CDR2 FQGNSA. The CDR3 is 15 residues long. Here the CDR3 DNA reads TGTGCCAGCAGCCTCCCCTACACCTCCGGGTACGAGCAGTACTTC. It encodes CASSLPYTSGYEQYF. Full variable domain (rest looked up from reference TRBV7-2 and TRBJ2-7): GAGVSQSPSNKVTEKGKDVELRCDPISGHTALYWYRQSLGQGLEFLIYFQGNSAPDKSGLPSDRFSAERTGGSVSTLTIQRTQQEDSAVYLCASSLPYTSGYEQYFGPGTRLTVT.

This clone was seen once. V gene TRBV11-2 combines with J gene TRBJ2-1; D might be TRBD2 (6 bases). The V and J ends lost 7 bases and 4 bases respectively, with 20 bases between them. The CDR3 runs to 16 residues. CDR1 and CDR2 (germline): SGHAT, FQNNGV. DNA of the CDR3: TGTGCCAGCACCCAACCCGGGACTGACCTTTACAATGAGCAGTTCTTC. Protein: CASTQPGTDLYNEQFF.

The chain carries TRBV19 and TRBJ1-5; TRBD1 aligns across 7 bases. There are 14 residues in the CDR3. Germline loops: CDR1 LNHDA, CDR2 SQIVND (reference sequence). The ends lost 4 bases at V and 7 bases at J; junction bases unmatched: 7. The CDR3 loop is CASSTTGKEQPQHF. CDR3 sequence (DNA): TGTGCCAGTAGTACGACAGGGAAAGAACAGCCCCAGCATTTT.

A word on this clone: The same CDR3 arises from other DNA sequences in this sample as well. V gene TRBV2 combines with J gene TRBJ1-2; 7 nucleotides align to TRBD1. With V trimmed by 6 bases and J by 0 bases, 4 bases remained unmatched. The CDR3 has 14 amino acids. Per germline, CDR1 SNHLY and CDR2 FYNNEI. CDR3 in amino acids: CASRGDRTNYGYTF. The CDR3 DNA is TGTGCCAGCAGGGGGGACAGAACTAACTATGGCTACACCTTC.

The chain combines TRBV15 with TRBJ1-2; D is uncertain. Germline V gene lookup returns CDR1 LNHNV and CDR2 YYDKDF (reference sequence). The V gene lost 3 bases and the J gene lost 4 bases, with 9 bases spanning the gap. This CDR3 contains 13 residues. The CDR3 loop is CATSRDGSYGYTF. The CDR3 bases are TGTGCCACCAGCAGGGACGGAAGCTATGGCTACACCTTC.

The gene calls are TRBV9 and TRBJ1-5, with D perhaps matching TRBD1 (6 bases). Per germline, CDR1 SGDLS and CDR2 YYNGEE. The germline V and J ends were trimmed by 0 bases and 4 bases, with 17 bases remaining between them. This CDR3 has 17 residues. CDR3 in amino acids: CASSVGEGRGNNQPQHF. CDR3 coding DNA: TGTGCCAGCAGCGTAGGAGAGGGCAGGGGAAATAATCAGCCCCAGCATTTT.

The chain employs TRBV7-9 and TRBJ2-1; D uncertain. V shed 0 bases and J shed 6 bases, with 6 bases lying between them. This CDR3 has 13 amino acids. CDR1 and CDR2 (germline): SEHNR, FQNEAQ (reference sequence). DNA for the CDR3: TGTGCCAGCAGCTTAGCCATGGCCAATGAGCAGTTCTTC. This translates into CASSLAMANEQFF.

This chain links TRBV28 with TRBJ1-4; D possibly corresponds to TRBD1 (6 bases). Germline-derived CDR1 and CDR2 are MDHEN and SYDVKM. This CDR3 comprises 14 residues. Trimming took off 3 bases at V and 8 bases at J, with 13 bases between the two ends. CDR3: CASSFQTGGEKLFF. CDR3 nucleotide sequence: TGTGCCAGCAGTTTCCAGACAGGTGGCGAAAAACTGTTTTTT.

This clone appeared a single time. The J gene is TRBJ1-2, the V gene TRBV5-1; D is possibly TRBD1 (6 bases). CDR3 length: 14 residues. V dropped 2 bases and J dropped 2 bases, with 10 bases sitting between them. The V gene's germline CDR1 is SGHRS and CDR2 YFSETQ. CDR3 loop: CASSFQQGNYGYTF. The CDR3 region has the DNA TGCGCCAGCAGCTTCCAGCAGGGGAACTATGGCTACACCTTC.

The V call is TRBV28, the J call TRBJ1-1, with D maybe TRBD1 (5 bases). Trimming cost V 3 bases and J 8 bases, with 7 bases left between them. This CDR3 contains 11 residues. Germline V gene data show CDR1 as MDHEN and CDR2 as SYDVKM. The CDR3 DNA follows: TGTGCCAGCAGTTTCAGGGCCGAAGCTTTCTTT. This translates into CASSFRAEAFF.

This rearrangement joins TRBV19 to TRBJ2-2; no definite D call. The CDR3 is 16 amino acids. CDR1 and CDR2 (germline): LNHDA, SQIVND (reference sequence). Between the trimmed V and J ends, which lost 2 bases and 0 bases, there was a span of 10 bases. CDR3 sequence: CASSIYPDANTGELFF. In DNA form, the CDR3 reads TGTGCCAGTAGTATATATCCAGACGCGAACACCGGGGAGCTGTTTTTT.

Only a few counts were recorded for this clone. The gene calls are TRBV28 and TRBJ2-5; 7 nucleotides match TRBD1. The V and J ends lost 4 bases and 5 bases, in that order; junction bases with no gene match: 10. From germline, CDR1 is MDHEN and CDR2 SYDVKM. The CDR3 spans 15 residues. In DNA, the CDR3 is TGTGCCAGCAGTTCATCCCAGGGGGTTCGGGAGACCCAGTACTTC. Translation gives CASSSSQGVRETQYF.

The chain has TRBV5-1 and TRBJ1-1; 9 bases agree with TRBD1. In germline, CDR1 is SGHRS, CDR2 YFSETQ. The CDR3 loop spans 13 amino acids. With V trimmed by 5 bases and J by 5 bases, 4 bases remained unmatched. CDR3 residues: CASRQGAGTEAFF. The CDR3 DNA is TGCGCCAGCAGACAGGGGGCGGGAACTGAAGCTTTCTTT.

The rearrangement links TRBV5-4 to TRBJ2-1, with 11 bases identical to TRBD2. The germline CDR1 and CDR2 sequences are SGHNT and YYREEE (reference sequence). Unmatched junction bases numbered 12, after V lost 0 bases and J lost 7 bases. This CDR3 spans 18 amino acids. The CDR3 loop is CASSLAPFGTSGENEQFF. The CDR3 region has the DNA TGTGCCAGCAGCTTGGCCCCCTTCGGGACTAGCGGAGAAAATGAGCAGTTCTTC.

This clone was seen just once. The chain has TRBV3-1 (or the pseudogene TRBV3-2) and TRBJ1-5; no firm D call. V lost 3 bases, J lost 8 bases, and 26 bases lay in between. The CDR3 spans 18 residues. CDR1 LGHDT and CDR2 YNNKEL come from the germline V gene (reference sequence). For the CDR3, the DNA is TGTGCCAGCAGCCACTCTTTGATTGGGTTAGGAGGGAACAAGCCCCAGCATTTT. Translated: CASSHSLIGLGGNKPQHF.

The V and J genes are TRBV7-9 and TRBJ2-7; weak D call: TRBD1 (6 bases). V lost 5 bases and J 4 bases, leaving 12 bases between the germline ends. CDR1 and CDR2 from the germline V gene are SEHNR and FQNEAQ (reference sequence). The CDR3 totals 13 residues. The CDR3 nucleotides read TGTGCCAGCAGCCCCGGACAGATATACGAGCAGTACTTC. Amino acid sequence: CASSPGQIYEQYF.

This clone was recorded only once. The chain combines TRBV9 with TRBJ2-2, with 7 positions matching TRBD1. V was clipped by 0 bases and J by 6 bases; unmatched bases: 5. CDR1 is SGDLS, CDR2 YYNGEE, per germline. The CDR3 has 15 residues. DNA of the CDR3: TGTGCCAGCAGCGTAGACACAGGGGAGTCCGGGGAGCTGTTTTTT. This encodes CASSVDTGESGELFF.

This chain links TRBV27 with TRBJ1-4, with 8 bases lining up with TRBD1. CDR1 is MNHEY, CDR2 SMNVEV, per germline (reference sequence). V shed 4 bases and J 7 bases; nucleotides not matched to a gene: 5. CDR3 length: 14 amino acids. The CDR3 sequence: CASSYRGWGEKLFF. Written as DNA, the CDR3 is TGTGCCAGCAGTTACAGGGGGTGGGGTGAAAAACTGTTTTTT.